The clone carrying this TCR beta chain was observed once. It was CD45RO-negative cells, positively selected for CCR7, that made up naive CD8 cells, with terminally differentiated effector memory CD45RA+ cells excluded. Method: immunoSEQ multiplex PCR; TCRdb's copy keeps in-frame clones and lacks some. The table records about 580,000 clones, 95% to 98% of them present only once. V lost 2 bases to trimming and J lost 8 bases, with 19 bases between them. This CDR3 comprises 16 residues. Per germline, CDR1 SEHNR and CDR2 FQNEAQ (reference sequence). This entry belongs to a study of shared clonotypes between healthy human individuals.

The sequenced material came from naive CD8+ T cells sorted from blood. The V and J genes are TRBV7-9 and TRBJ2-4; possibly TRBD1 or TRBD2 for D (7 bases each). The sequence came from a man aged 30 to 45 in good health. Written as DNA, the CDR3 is TGTGCCAGCAGCTTACCTTTTGCGGGAGACAGGGACATTCAGTACTTC. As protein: CASSLPFAGDRDIQYF.